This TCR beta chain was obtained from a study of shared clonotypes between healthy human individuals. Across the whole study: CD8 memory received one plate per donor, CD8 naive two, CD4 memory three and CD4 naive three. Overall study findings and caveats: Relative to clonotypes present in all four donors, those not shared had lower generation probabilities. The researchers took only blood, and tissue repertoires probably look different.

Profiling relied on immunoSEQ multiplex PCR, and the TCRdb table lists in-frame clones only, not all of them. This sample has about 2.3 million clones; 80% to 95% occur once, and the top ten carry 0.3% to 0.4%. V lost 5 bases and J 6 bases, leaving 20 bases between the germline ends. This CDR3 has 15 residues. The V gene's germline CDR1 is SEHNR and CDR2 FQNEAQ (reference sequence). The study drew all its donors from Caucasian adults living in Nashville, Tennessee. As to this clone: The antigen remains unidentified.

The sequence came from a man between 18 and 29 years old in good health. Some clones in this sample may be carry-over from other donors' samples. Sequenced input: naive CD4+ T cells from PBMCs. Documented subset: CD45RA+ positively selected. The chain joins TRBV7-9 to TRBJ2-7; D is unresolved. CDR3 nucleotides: TGTGCCAGCAGCGTGGACGGACCCAGGCATGGCGAGCAGTACTTC. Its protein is CASSVDGPRHGEQYF.